This TCR beta chain appears in the sequencing data of a study of T cell responses to AZD1222 COVID-19 vaccine. The CDR3 is made up of 13 amino acids. The ends were cut back, 0 bases at V and 8 bases at J, with 10 bases in the middle. CDR1 is LNHNV, CDR2 YYDKDF, per germline (reference sequence). General study results and limits: White British people made up most donors, females outnumbered males, and clonal diversity was possibly underestimated. Among vaccine-associated CD4 TCRs, coverage spanned spike, with dominance at 160-218 and 743-854.

This clone has just a few counts. Its target is unknown. The assay was immunoSEQ multiplex PCR, and TCRdb's table has in-frame clones only and misses some. The sample includes more than 150,000 clones, around 90% of them seen just once. The receptor comes from an adult in good health. The gene calls are TRBV15 and TRBJ1-2, with D unclear. The material sequenced was peripheral blood, taken on day 0 of AZD1222 vaccination. The chain's CDR3 is CATSRDVGSGYTF. The CDR3 DNA sequence: TGTGCCACCAGCAGAGATGTTGGTAGCGGCTACACCTTC.